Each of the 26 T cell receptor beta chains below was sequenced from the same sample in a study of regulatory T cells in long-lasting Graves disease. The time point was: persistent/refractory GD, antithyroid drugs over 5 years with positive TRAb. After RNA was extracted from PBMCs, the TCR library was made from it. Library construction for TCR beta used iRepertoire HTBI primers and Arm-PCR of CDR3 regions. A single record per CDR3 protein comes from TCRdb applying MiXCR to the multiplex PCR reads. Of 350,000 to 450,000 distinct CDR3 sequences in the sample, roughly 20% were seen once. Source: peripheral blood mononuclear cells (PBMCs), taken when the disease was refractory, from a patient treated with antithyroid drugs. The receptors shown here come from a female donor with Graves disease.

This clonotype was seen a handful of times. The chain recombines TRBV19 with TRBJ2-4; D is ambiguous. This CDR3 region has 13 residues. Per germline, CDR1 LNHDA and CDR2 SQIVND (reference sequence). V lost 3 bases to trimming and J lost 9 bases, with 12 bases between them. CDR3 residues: CASSMGSSGIQYF. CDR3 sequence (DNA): TGTGCCAGTAGTATGGGCTCGTCCGGCATTCAGTACTTC.

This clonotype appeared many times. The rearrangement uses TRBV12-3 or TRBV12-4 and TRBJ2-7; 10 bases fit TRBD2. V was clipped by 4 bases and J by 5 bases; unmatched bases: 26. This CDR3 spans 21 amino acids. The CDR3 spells CASSSRTGGPASGRKANEQYF. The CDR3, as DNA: TGTGCCAGCAGTTCTCGAACAGGGGGTCCGGCTAGCGGGAGAAAAGCCAACGAGCAGTACTTC.

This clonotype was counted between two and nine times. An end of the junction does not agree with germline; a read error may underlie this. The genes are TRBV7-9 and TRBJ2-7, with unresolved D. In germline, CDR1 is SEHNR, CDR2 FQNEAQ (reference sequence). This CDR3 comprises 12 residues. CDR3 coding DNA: TGTGCCAGCAGCAAGGACCCCTACAAGCAGTACTTC. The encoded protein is CASSKDPYKQYF.

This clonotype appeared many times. The CDR3 nucleotides are TGTGCCAGCAGTTTATCCTCTTCCGGGAGTTTTTACGAGCAGTACTTC. The encoded protein is CASSLSSSGSFYEQYF. This rearrangement joins TRBV27 to TRBJ2-7; maybe TRBD2 (6 bases). In germline, CDR1 is MNHEY, CDR2 SMNVEV (reference sequence). Trimming pared 0 bases from V and 4 bases from J, leaving 16 bases between. CDR3 length: 16 residues.

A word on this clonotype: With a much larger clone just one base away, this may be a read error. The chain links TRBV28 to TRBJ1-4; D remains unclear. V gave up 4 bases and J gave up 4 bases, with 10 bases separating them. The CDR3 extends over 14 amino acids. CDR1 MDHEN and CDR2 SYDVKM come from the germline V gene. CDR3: CASSSTLLNEKLFF. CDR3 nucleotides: TGTGCCAGCAGTTCGACGCTACTTAATGAAAAACTGTTTTTT.

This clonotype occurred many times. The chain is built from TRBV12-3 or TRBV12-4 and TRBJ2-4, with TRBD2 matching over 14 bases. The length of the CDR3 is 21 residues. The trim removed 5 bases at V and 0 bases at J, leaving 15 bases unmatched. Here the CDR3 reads CASSQTFPGLAGALAKNIQYF. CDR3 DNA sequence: TGTGCCAGCAGTCAGACCTTCCCGGGACTAGCGGGAGCCTTAGCCAAAAACATTCAGTACTTC.

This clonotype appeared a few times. The CDR3 nucleotides read TGCAGTGCGGAATTCAGGGGGGCCTACGAGCAGTACTTC. Protein: CSAEFRGAYEQYF. The chain joins TRBV20-1 to TRBJ2-7; the D gene is possibly TRBD1 (7 bases). Germline assignment: CDR1 DFQATT and CDR2 SNEGSKA (reference sequence). Trimming pared 6 bases from V and 2 bases from J, leaving 14 bases between. The CDR3 totals 13 residues.

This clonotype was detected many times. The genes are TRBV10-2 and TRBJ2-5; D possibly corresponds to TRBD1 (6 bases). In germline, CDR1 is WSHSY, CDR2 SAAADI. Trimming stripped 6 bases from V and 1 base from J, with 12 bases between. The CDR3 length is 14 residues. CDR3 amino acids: CASRTGTPQETQYF. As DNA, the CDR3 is TGCGCCAGCAGGACCGGGACACCCCAAGAGACCCAGTACTTC.

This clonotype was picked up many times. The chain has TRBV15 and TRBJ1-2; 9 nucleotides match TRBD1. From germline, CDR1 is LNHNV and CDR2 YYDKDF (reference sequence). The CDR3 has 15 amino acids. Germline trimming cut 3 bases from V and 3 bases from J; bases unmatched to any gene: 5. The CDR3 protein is CATSSNRGPDYGYTF. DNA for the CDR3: TGTGCCACCAGCAGTAACAGGGGGCCGGACTATGGCTACACCTTC. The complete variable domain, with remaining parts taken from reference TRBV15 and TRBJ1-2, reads DAMVIQNPRYQVTQFGKPVTLSCSQTLNHNVMYWYQQKSSQAPKLLFHYYDKDFNNEADTPDNFQSRRPNTSFCFLDIRSPGLGDTAMYLCATSSNRGPDYGYTFGSGTRLTVV.

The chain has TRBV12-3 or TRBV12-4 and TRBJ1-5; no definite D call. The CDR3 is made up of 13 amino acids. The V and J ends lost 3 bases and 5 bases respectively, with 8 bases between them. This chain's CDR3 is CASSFSGDQPQHF. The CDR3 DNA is TGTGCCAGCAGTTTTAGTGGAGATCAGCCCCAGCATTTT.

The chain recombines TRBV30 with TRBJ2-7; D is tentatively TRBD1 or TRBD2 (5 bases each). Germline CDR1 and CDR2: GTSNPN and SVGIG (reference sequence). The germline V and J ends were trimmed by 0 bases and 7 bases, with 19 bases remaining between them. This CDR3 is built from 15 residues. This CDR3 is CAWSVHVGTSREQYF. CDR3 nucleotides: TGTGCCTGGAGTGTACATGTCGGGACCTCTCGGGAGCAGTACTTC.

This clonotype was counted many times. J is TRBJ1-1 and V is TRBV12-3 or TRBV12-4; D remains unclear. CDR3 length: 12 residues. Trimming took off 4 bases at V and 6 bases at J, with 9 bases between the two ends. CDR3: CASSSWKAEAFF. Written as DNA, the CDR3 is TGTGCCAGCAGTTCATGGAAAGCTGAAGCTTTCTTT.

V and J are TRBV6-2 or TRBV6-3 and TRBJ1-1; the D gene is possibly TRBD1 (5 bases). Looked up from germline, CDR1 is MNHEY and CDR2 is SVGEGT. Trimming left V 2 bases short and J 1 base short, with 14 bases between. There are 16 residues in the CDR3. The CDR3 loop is CASSYGGLLPNTEAFF. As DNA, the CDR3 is TGTGCCAGCAGTTACGGGGGACTCTTACCGAACACTGAAGCTTTCTTT.

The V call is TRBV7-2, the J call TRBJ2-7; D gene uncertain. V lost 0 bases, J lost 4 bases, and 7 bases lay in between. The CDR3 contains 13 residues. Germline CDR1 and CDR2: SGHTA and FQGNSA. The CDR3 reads CASSLAMGYEQYF. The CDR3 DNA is TGTGCCAGCAGCTTAGCCATGGGTTACGAGCAGTACTTC.

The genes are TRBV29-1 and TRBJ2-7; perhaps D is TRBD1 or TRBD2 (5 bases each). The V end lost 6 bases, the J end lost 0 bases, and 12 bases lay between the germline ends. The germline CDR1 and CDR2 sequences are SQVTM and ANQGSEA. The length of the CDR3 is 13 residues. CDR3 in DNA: TGCAGCGTGGGATCGGGGCCCTCCTACGAGCAGTACTTC. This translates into CSVGSGPSYEQYF.

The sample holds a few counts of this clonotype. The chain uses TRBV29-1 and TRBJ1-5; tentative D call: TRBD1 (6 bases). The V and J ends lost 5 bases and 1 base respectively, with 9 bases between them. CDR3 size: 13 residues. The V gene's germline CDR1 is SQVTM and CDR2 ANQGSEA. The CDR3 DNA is TGCAGCGTTAGCAGGGGCAGCAATCAGCCCCAGCATTTT. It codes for CSVSRGSNQPQHF.

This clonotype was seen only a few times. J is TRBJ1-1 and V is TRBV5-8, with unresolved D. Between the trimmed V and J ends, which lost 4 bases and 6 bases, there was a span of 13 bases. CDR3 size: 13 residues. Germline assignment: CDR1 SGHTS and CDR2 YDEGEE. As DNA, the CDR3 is TGTGCCAGCAGCATGAACCGCGCCTCTGAAGCTTTCTTT. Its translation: CASSMNRASEAFF.

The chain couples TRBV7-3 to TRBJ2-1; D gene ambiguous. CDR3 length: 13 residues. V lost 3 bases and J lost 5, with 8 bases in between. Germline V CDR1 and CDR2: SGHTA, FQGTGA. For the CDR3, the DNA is TGTGCCAGCAGCTTCAGGTCCCACAATGAGCAGTTCTTC. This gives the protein CASSFRSHNEQFF.

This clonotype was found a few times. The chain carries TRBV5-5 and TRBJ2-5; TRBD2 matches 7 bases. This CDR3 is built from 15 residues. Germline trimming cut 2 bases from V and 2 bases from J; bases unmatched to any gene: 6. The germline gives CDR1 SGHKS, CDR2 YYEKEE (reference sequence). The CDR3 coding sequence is TGTGCCAGCAGCTTCCCCGGGGGGTGGCAAGAGACCCAGTACTTC. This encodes CASSFPGGWQETQYF.

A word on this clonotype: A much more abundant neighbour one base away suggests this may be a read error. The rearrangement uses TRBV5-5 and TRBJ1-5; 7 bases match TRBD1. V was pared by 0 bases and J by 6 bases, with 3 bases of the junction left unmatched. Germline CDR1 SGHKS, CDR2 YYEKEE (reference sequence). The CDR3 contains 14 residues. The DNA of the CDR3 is TGTGCCAGCAGCTTGGAACAGGGGAGTCAGCCCCAGCATTTT. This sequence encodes CASSLEQGSQPQHF.

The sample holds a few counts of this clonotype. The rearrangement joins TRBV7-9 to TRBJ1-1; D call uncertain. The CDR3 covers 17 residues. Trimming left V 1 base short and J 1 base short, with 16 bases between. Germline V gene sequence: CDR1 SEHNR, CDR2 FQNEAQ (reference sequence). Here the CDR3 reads CASSLGAGGEKNTEAFF. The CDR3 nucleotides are TGTGCCAGCAGCTTAGGGGCTGGTGGGGAGAAGAACACTGAAGCTTTCTTT.

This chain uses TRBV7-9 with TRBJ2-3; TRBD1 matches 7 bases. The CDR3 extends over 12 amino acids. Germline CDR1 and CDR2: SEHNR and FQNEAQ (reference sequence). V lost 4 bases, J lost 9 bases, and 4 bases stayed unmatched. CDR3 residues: CASSSDRSTQYF. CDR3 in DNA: TGTGCCAGCAGCTCGGACAGGTCGACGCAGTATTTT.

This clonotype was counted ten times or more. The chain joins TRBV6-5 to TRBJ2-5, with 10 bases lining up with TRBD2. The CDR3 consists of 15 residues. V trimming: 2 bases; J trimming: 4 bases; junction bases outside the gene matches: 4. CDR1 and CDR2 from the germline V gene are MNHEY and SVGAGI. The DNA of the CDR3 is TGTGCCAGCAGTTACGTCGCTAGCGGGAGAGAGACCCAGTACTTC. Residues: CASSYVASGRETQYF.

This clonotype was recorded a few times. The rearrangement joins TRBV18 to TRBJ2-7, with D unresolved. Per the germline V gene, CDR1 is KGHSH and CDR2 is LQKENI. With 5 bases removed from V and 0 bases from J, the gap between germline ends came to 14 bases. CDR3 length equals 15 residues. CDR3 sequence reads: CASSIRRAISYEQYF. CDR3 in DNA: TGTGCCAGCTCAATTAGACGGGCAATCTCCTACGAGCAGTACTTC.

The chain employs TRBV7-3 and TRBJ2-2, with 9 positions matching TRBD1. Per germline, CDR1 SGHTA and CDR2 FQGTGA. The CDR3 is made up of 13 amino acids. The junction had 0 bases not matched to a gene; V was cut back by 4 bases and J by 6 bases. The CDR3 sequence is CASSWDRAGELFF. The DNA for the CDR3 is TGTGCCAGCAGCTGGGACAGGGCCGGGGAGCTGTTTTTT.

DNA for the CDR3: TGTGCCAGCTCCCCCACCCCGACAGGGCCGAGCACTGAAGCTTTCTTT. This translates into CASSPTPTGPSTEAFF. V usage is TRBV18 and J usage is TRBJ1-1; 7 nucleotides agree with TRBD1. With V trimmed by 6 bases and J by 4 bases, 14 bases remained unmatched. The CDR3 has 16 residues. Germline values: CDR1 KGHSH, CDR2 LQKENI. The entire variable domain, with the rest obtained from reference TRBV18 and TRBJ1-1, is as follows: NAGVMQNPRHLVRRRGQEARLRCSPMKGHSHVYWYRQLPEEGLKFMVYLQKENIIDESGMPKERFSAEFPKEGPSILRIQQVVRGDSAAYFCASSPTPTGPSTEAFFGQGTRLTVV.